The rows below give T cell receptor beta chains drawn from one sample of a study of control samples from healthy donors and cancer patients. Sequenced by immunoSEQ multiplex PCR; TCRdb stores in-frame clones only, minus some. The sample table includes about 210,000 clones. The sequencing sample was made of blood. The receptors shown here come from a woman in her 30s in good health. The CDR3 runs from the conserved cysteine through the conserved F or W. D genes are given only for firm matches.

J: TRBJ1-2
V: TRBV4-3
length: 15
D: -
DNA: TGCGCCAGCAGCCAAGTATTGAATACTAACTATGGCTACACCTTC
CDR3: CASSQVLNTNYGYTF

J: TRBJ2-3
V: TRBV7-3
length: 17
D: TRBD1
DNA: TGTGCCAGCAGCTTAAATGCAGGGGGCACTAGGGCAGATACGCAGTATTTT
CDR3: CASSLNAGGTRADTQYF

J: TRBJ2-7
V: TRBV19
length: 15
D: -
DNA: TGTGCCAGTAGTTATACACCGGTGAGCTCCTACGAGCAGTACTTC
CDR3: CASSYTPVSSYEQYF

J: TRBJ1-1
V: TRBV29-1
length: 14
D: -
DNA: TGCAGCGTTGACCCGCTCAGGGGAGGAACTGAAGCTTTCTTT
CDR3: CSVDPLRGGTEAFF

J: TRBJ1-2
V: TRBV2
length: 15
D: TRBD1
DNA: TGTGCCAGCAGTGTAGGGGGGACAGGGACCTATGGCTACACCTTC
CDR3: CASSVGGTGTYGYTF

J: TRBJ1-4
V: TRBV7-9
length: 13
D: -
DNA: TGTGCCAGCAGCTCTAATCCCCATGAAAAACTGTTTTTT
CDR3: CASSSNPHEKLFF

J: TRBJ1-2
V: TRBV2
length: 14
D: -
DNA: TGTGCCAGCAGTGTTGGGGGGCGTAGCTATGGCTACACCTTC
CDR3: CASSVGGRSYGYTF

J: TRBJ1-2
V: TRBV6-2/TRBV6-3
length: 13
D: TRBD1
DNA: TGTGCCAGCAGTTATAAGCGACAGGGCGGCTACACCTTC
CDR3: CASSYKRQGGYTF

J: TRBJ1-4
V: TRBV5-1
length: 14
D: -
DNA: TGCGCCAGCAGTCAGGCACCAACTAATGAAAAACTGTTTTTT
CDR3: CASSQAPTNEKLFF

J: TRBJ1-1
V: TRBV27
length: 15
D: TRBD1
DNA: TGTGCCAGCAGTCCCACGACAGGGCTCGGCACTGAAGCTTTCTTT
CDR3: CASSPTTGLGTEAFF

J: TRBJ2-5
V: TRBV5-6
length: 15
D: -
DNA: TGTGCCAGCAGCTTGTTGAGTGGGATATTGGAGACCCAGTACTTC
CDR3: CASSLLSGILETQYF

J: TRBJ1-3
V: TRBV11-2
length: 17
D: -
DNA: TGTGCCAGCAGCTACCCGCCCATCGGTTGGCGTGGAAACACCATATATTTT
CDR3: CASSYPPIGWRGNTIYF

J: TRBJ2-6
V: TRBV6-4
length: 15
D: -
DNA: TGTGCCAGCAGTGACTCCGGGGGTGGGGCCAACGTCCTGACTTTC
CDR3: CASSDSGGGANVLTF

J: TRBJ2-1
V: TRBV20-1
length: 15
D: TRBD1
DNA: TGCAGTGCTAGTAGGGGGACAGGTGGGGGCAATGAGCAGTTCTTC
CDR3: CSASRGTGGGNEQFF

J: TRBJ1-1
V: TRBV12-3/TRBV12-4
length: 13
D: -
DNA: TGTGCCAGCAGTTTGACAGCGAACACTGAAGCTTTCTTT
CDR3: CASSLTANTEAFF

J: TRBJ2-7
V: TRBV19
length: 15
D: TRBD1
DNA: TGTGCCAGTAGTGGACCGGGACAGGGGGACTACGAGCAGTACTTC
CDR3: CASSGPGQGDYEQYF

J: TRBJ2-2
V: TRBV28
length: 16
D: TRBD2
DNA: TGTGCCAGTTTACTAGCGGGGGCCGTGAACACCGGGGAGCTGTTTTTT
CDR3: CASLLAGAVNTGELFF

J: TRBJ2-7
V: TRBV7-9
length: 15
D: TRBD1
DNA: TGTGCCAGCAGCTTAGCCCAGGGGGCGGCGATCGGGCAGTACTTC
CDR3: CASSLAQGAAIGQYF

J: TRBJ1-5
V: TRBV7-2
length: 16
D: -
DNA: TGTGCCAGCAGCTTAGCGGCAGGGAGGACTAATCAGCCCCAGCATTTT
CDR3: CASSLAAGRTNQPQHF

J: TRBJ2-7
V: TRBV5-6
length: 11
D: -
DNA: TGTGCCAGCAGCAGCTACTACGAGCAGTACTTC
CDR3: CASSSYYEQYF

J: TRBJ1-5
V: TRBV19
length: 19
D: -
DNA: TGTGCCAGTAGTATAGGAAGTCCGCCCCTGCAGGGAGGCAATCAGCCCCAGCATTTT
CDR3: CASSIGSPPLQGGNQPQHF

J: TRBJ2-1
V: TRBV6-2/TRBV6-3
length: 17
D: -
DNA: TGTGCCAGCAGTTATGAGCAGGCCGGGGGCCGGTACAATGAGCAGTTCTTC
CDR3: CASSYEQAGGRYNEQFF

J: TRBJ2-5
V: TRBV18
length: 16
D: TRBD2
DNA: TGTGCCAGCTCACCAGCGCGGGGGGTCAGTCGGGAGACCCAGTACTTC
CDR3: CASSPARGVSRETQYF

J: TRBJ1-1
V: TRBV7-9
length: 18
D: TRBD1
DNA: TGTGCCAGCAGCTTAGCCCCAACAGGGGGCTCACCAAACACTGAAGCTTTCTTT
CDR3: CASSLAPTGGSPNTEAFF

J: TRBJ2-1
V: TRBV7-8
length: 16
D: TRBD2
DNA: TGTGCCAGCAGCTCTACTAGCGGTTACTCCTACAATGAGCAGTTCTTC
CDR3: CASSSTSGYSYNEQFF

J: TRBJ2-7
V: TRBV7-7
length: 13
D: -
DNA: TGTGCTAGCAGCCCGGGGCCTTCCGACGAGCAGTACTTC
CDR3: CASSPGPSDEQYF

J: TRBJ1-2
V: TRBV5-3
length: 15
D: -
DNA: TGTGCCAGAAGCTTGAAGCCTAAGCTAAGCTATGGCTACACCTTC
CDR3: CARSLKPKLSYGYTF

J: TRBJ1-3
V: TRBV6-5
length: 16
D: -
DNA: TGTGCCAGCAGTTACGATGGCGCAGCGTCTGGAAACACCATATATTTT
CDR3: CASSYDGAASGNTIYF

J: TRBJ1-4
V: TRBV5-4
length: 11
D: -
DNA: TGTGCCAGCAGCCTACAGGGCGTGGAGGTTTTT
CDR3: CASSLQGVEVF

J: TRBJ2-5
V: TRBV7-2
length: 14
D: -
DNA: TGTGCCAGCAGCTTACGGCCGAATCCAGACCTCCCGTACTTC
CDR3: CASSLRPNPDLPYF

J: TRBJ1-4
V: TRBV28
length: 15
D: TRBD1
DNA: TGTGCCAGCAGTGTGTCCGCGACAGGGAACGAAAAACTGTTTTTT
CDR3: CASSVSATGNEKLFF

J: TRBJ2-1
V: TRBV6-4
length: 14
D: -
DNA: TGTGCCAGCAGTGACTACTTTGGGGGGTTTGAGCAGTTCTTC
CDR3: CASSDYFGGFEQFF

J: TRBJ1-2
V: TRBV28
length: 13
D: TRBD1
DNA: TGTGCCAGCAGTACGGACAGGGGGTATGGCTACACCTTC
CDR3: CASSTDRGYGYTF

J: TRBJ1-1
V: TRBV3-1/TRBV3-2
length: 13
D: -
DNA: TGTGCCAGCAGCCCCGGGCCTACCACTGAAGCTTTCTTT
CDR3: CASSPGPTTEAFF

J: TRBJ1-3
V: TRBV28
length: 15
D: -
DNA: TGTGCCAGCAGTCGTGCTGGGGAGGCTGGAAACACCATATATTTT
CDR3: CASSRAGEAGNTIYF

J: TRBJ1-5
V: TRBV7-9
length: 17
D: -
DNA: TGTGCCAGCAGCTTAGCCCAGGGCAGTGATTCGAATCAGCCCCAGCATTTT
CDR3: CASSLAQGSDSNQPQHF

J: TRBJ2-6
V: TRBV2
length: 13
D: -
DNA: TGTGCCAGCAAGGCGTCTGGGGCCAACGTCCTGACTTTC
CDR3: CASKASGANVLTF

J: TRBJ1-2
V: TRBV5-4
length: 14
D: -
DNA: TGTGCCAGCAGCTTGACAGGGTCGAACTATGGCTACACCTTC
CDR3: CASSLTGSNYGYTF

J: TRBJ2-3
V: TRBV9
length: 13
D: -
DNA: TGTGCCAGCAGCGTAGTAGGGACTTACACGCAGTATTTT
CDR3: CASSVVGTYTQYF

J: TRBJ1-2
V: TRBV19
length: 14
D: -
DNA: TGTGCCAGTAGTCCCCCGGCAGGGCCCTATGGCTACACCTTC
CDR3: CASSPPAGPYGYTF

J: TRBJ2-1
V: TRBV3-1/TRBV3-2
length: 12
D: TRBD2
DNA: TGTGCCAGCAGCCAAGAGGGGGGGAGAGAGTTCTTC
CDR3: CASSQEGGREFF